This record looks at one T cell receptor beta chain sequence and its context. This clone has at least ten counts. Its antigen remains unidentified. One base away there is no much larger clone; base qualities are not given. V has 6 bases trimmed and J has 6 bases trimmed; junction bases matching no gene number 4. Measured from the cysteine to the phenylalanine, the CDR3 is 13 residues long. Just the 39-base CDR3 DNA is kept, in frame starting at base 1. This entry belongs to a study of metastatic and nonmetastatic thyroid tumors (dated by TCRdb to the early 2020s). About the investigation overall: Repertoires from peripheral blood and from tumor or nodule tissue samples of malignant and benign thyroid patients were compared. General findings and caveats noted by the study authors: TCR beta diversity was reported as significantly higher in malignant tumors than in benign nodules, in both blood and tumor samples.

Before undergoing thyroid surgery, none of the patients had been given any kind of treatment. Patient clinical samples collected from about 2012 to 2018 were retrospectively analysed using T-cell receptor beta sequencing. The library came from PCR. The sample was run on an Illumina HiSeq 4000. High-throughput sequencing was used to profile the CDR3 region of the TCR beta-chain in every patient. As for the original processing: Drawing on CDR3 differences between clinicopathological groups, the researchers built a classifier meant to tell apart patients with distant-metastatic papillary thyroid cancer. The Shannon index was used to assess repertoire diversity, and the Morisita-Horn index was used to assess tumor-blood repertoire similarity. Using fastp trimming at Q25 and MiXCR clonotype assembly, TCRdb reanalyzed the public sequencing data and kept in-frame beta chains. What appears here as the V and J calls and clone size reflects TCRdb's work, not the paper's. This sample lists tens of thousands of clones; approximately 12% were detected once. The top ten clonotypes cover approximately 10% of the sample.

This receptor chain uses TRBV12-3 or TRBV12-4 and TRBJ2-2; TRBD1 aligns with 7 central bases. The source of this sequence is a female donor with papillary thyroid cancer or a benign thyroid nodule (not recorded which). Some clones in this sample may be carry-over from other donors' samples. Sequencing was done on a sample of blood. CDR3 protein: CASRPQGAGELFF. The sequenced DNA: TGTGCCAGCAGACCGCAGGGGGCCGGGGAGCTGTTTTTT.